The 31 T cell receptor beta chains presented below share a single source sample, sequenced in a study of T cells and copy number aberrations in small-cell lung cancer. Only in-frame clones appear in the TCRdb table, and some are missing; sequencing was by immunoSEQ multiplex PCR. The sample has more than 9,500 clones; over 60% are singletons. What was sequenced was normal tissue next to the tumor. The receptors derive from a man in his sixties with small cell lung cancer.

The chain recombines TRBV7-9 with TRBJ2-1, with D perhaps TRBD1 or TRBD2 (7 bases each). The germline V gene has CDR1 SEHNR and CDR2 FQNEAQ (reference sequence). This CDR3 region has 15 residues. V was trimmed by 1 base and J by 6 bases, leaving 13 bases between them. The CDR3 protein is CASSLGQGGINEQFF. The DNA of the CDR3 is TGTGCCAGCAGCTTAGGACAGGGAGGGATCAATGAGCAGTTCTTC.

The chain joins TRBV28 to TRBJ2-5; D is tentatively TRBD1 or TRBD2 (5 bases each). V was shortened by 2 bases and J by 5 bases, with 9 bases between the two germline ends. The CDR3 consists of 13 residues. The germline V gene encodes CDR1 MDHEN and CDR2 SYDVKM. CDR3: CASSLQGVETQYF. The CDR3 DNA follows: TGTGCCAGCAGTTTACAGGGAGTGGAGACCCAGTACTTC.

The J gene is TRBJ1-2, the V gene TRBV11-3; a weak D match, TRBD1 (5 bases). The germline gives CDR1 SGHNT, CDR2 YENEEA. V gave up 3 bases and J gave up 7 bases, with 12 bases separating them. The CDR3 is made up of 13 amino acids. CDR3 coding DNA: TGTGCCAGCAGCTTTGAGGGGCCGCGTGGCTACACCTTC. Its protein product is CASSFEGPRGYTF. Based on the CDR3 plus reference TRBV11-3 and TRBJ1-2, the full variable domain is EAGVVQSPRYKIIEKKQPVAFWCNPISGHNTLYWYLQNLGQGPELLIRYENEEAVDDSQLPKDRFSAERLKGVDSTLKIQPAELGDSAVYLCASSFEGPRGYTFGSGTRLTVV.

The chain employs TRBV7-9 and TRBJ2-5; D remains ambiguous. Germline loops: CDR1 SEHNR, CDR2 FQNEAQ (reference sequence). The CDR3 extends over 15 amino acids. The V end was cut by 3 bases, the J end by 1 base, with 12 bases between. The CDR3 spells CASSFQAVSQETQYF. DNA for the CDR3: TGTGCCAGCAGCTTCCAGGCGGTTAGCCAAGAGACCCAGTACTTC.

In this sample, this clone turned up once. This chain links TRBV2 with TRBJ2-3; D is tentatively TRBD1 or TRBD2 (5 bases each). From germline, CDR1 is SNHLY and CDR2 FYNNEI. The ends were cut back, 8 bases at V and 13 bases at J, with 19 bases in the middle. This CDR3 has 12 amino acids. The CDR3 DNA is TGTGCCAGCGCCCGAGGGGTGGCGGCCGAGTATTTT. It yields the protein CASARGVAAEYF.

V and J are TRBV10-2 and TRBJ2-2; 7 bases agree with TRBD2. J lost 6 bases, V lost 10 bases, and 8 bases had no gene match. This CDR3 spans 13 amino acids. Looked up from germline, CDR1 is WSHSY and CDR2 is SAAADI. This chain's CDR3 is CATGDYGPGELFF. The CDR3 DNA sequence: TGCGCCACTGGGGACTACGGCCCCGGGGAGCTGTTTTTT.

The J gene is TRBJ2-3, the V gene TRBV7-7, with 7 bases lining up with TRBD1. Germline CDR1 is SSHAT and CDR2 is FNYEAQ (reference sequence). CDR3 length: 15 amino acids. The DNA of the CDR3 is TGTGCTAGCTCCCAGGGGGTCCTCGAGGCAGATACGCAGTATTTT. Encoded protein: CASSQGVLEADTQYF.

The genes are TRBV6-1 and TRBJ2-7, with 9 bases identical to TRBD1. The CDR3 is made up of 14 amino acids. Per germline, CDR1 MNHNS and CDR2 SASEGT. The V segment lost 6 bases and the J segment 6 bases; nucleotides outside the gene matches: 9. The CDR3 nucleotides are TGTGCCAGCAGCCCACAGGGGGCGGTTGGCGAGCAGTACTTC. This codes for CASSPQGAVGEQYF.

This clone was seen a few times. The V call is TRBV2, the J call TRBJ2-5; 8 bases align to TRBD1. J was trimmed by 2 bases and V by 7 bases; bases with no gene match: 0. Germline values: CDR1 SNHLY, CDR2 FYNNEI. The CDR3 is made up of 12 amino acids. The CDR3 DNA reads TGTGCCAGCAACAGGGGGCAAGAGACCCAGTACTTC. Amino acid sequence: CASNRGQETQYF.

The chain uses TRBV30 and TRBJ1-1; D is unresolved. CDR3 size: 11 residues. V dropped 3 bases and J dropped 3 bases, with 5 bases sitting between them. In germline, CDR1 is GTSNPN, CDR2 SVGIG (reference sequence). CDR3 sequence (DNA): TGTGCCTGGAGGATGGACACTGAAGCTTTCTTT. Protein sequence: CAWRMDTEAFF.

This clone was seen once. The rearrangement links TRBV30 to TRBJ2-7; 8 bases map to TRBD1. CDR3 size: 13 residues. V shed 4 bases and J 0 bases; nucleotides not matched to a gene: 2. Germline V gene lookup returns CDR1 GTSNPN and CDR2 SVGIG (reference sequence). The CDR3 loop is CAWNRGISYEQYF. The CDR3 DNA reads TGTGCCTGGAACAGGGGGATCTCCTACGAGCAGTACTTC.

The CDR3 loop is CASSPTSGSYNEQFF. The DNA of the CDR3 is TGTGCTAGCTCCCCGACTAGCGGGTCCTACAATGAGCAGTTCTTC. The chain employs TRBV7-7 and TRBJ2-1; TRBD2 matches at 10 bases. This CDR3 is 15 amino acids long. CDR1 and CDR2 (germline): SSHAT, FNYEAQ (reference sequence).

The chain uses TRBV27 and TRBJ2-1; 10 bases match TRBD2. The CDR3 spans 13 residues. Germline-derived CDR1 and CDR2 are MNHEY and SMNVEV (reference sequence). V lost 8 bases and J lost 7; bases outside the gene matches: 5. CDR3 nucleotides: TGTGCCAGCTTAGCGGGAGGCCATAATGAGCAGTTCTTC. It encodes CASLAGGHNEQFF.

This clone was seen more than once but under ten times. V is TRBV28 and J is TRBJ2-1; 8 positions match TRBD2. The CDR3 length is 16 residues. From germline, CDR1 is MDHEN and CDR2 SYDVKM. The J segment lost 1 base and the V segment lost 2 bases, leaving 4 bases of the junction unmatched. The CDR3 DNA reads TGTGCCAGCAGTTTAATAGCGGGAACGTCCTACAATGAGCAGTTCTTC. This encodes CASSLIAGTSYNEQFF.

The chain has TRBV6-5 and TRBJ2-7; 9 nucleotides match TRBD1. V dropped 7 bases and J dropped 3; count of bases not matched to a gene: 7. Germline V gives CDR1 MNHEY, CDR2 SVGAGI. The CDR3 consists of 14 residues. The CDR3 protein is CASTQRDRVYEQYF. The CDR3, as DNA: TGTGCCAGCACCCAAAGGGACAGGGTCTACGAGCAGTACTTC.

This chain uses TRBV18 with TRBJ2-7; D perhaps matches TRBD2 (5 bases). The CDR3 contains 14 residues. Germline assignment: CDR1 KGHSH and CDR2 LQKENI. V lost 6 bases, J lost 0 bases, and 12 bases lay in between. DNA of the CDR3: TGTGCCAGCTCTTCTACCGGGATCTCCTACGAGCAGTACTTC. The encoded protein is CASSSTGISYEQYF.

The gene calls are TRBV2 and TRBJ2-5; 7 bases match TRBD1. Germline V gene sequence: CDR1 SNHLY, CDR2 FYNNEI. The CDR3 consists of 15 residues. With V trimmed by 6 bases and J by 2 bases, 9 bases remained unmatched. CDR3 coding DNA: TGTGCCAGCAGCCTCTTGGGCAGGGGGCAAGAGACCCAGTACTTC. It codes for CASSLLGRGQETQYF.

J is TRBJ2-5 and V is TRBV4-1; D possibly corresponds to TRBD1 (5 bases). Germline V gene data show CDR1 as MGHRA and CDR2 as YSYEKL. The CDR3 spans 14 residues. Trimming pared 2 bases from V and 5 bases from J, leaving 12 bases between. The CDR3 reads CASSQIAGMETQYF. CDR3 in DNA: TGCGCCAGCAGCCAAATCGCAGGGATGGAGACCCAGTACTTC.

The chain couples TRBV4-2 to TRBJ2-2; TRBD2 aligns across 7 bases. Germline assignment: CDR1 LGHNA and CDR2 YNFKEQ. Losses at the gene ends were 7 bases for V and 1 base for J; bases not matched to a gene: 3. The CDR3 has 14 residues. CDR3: CASTLAVNTGELFF. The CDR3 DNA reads TGTGCCAGCACTCTAGCGGTGAACACCGGGGAGCTGTTTTTT.

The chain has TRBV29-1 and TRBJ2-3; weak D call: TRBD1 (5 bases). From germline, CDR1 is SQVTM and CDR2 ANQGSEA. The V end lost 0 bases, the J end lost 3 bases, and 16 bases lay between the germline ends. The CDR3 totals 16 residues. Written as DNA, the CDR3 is TGCAGCGTTGAAGATCGAGGCAGGGATGGGACAGATACGCAGTATTTT. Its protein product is CSVEDRGRDGTDTQYF.

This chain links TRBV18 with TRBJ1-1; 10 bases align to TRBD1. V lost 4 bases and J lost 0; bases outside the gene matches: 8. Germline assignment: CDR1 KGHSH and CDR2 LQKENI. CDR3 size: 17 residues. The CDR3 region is CASSLRDRGLMNTEAFF. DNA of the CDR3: TGTGCCAGCTCACTCCGGGACAGGGGATTAATGAACACTGAAGCTTTCTTT.

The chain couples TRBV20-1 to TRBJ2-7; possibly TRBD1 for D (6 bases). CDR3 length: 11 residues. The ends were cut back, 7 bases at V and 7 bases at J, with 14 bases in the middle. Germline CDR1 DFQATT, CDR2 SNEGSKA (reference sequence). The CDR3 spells CSGGHIAEQYF. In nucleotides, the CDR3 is TGCAGTGGGGGACATATAGCGGAGCAGTACTTC.

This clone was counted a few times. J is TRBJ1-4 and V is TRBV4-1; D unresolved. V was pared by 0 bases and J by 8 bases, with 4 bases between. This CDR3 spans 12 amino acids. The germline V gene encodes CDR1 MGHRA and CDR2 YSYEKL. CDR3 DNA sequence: TGCGCCAGCAGCCAAGACAGGGAAAAACTGTTTTTT. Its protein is CASSQDREKLFF.

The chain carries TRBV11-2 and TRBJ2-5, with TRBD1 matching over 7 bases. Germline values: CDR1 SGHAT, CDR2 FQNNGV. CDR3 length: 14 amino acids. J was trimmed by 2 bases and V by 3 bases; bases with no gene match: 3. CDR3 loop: CASSLNRGQETQYF. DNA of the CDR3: TGTGCCAGCAGCTTGAACAGGGGTCAAGAGACCCAGTACTTC.

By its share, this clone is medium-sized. CDR3 sequence reads: CASRPDTYNEQFF. CDR3 sequence (DNA): TGCGCCAGCAGACCAGACACCTACAATGAGCAGTTCTTC. The chain links TRBV5-1 to TRBJ2-1; D ambiguous. The CDR3 length is 13 residues. V lost 5 bases, J lost 2 bases, and 8 bases lay in between. Germline CDR1 SGHRS, CDR2 YFSETQ. Full variable domain (missing parts from reference TRBV5-1 and TRBJ2-1): KAGVTQTPRYLIKTRGQQVTLSCSPISGHRSVSWYQQTPGQGLQFLFEYFSETQRNKGNFPGRFSGRQFSNSRSEMNVSTLELGDSALYLCASRPDTYNEQFFGPGTRLTVL.

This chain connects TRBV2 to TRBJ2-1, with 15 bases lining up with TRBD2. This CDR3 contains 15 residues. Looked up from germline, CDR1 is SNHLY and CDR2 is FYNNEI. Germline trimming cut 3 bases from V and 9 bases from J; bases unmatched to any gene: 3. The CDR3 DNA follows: TGTGCCAGCAGTGATTGGACTAGCGGGAGGGTTGAGCAGTTCTTC. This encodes CASSDWTSGRVEQFF.

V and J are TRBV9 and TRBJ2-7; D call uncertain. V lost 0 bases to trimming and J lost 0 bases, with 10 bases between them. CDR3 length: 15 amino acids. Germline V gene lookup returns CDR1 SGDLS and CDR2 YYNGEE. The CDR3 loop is CASSVGPAPSYEQYF. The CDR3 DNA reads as TGTGCCAGCAGCGTAGGGCCGGCCCCCTCCTACGAGCAGTACTTC.

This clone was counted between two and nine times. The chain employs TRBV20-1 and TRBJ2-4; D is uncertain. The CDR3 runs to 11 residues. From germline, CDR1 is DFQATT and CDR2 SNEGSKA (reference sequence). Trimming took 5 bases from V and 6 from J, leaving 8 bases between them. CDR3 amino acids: CSAFLGNIQYF. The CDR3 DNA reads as TGCAGTGCTTTCCTAGGAAACATTCAGTACTTC.

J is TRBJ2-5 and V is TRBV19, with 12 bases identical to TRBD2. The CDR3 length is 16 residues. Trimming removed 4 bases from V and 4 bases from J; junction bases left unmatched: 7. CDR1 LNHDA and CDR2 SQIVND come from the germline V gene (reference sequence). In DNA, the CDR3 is TGTGCCAGTAGTAGCGCCCCACTAGCGGGAGGAGAGACCCAGTACTTC. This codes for CASSSAPLAGGETQYF.

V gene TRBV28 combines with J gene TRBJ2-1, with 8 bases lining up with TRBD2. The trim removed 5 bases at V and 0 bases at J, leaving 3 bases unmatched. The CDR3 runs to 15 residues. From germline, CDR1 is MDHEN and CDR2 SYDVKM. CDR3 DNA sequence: TGTGCCAGCAGTGGGAGCGGGAGCTCCTACAATGAGCAGTTCTTC. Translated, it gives CASSGSGSSYNEQFF.

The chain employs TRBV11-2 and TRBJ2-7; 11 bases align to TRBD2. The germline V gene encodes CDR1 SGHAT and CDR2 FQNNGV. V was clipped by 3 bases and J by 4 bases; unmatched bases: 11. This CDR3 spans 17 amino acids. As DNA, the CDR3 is TGTGCCAGCAGCTTTCCCTCAACCAGACTAGCGGGATACGAGCAGTACTTC. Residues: CASSFPSTRLAGYEQYF.